The clone carrying this T cell receptor beta chain was found many times. Individual cDNA molecules were tagged with unique molecular identifiers. TCRdb re-called the 5' RACE reads through MiXCR, storing one row per CDR3 protein. The repertoire has about 39,000 distinct CDR3 sequences, over 3.5% of them found once; the top ten carry around 4.5%. This sample is part of a study of early T cells in non-severe SARS-CoV-2 infection. Study information: Bulk RNA taken from unsorted whole blood was sequenced, leaving chains unpaired.

V was shortened by 2 bases and J by 8 bases, with 7 bases between the two germline ends. This CDR3 is built from 11 residues. Germline V gene data show CDR1 as MNHNY and CDR2 as SVGAGI (reference sequence). This chain joins TRBV6-6 and TRBJ2-7; D tentatively reads TRBD1 or TRBD2 (5 bases each). Sequenced: whole blood. This clonotype was obtained from an adult who was a healthcare worker with PCR-confirmed SARS-CoV-2 infection or an uninfected control (not recorded which). Here the CDR3 reads CASSYRGKQYF. Here the CDR3 DNA reads TGTGCCAGCAGTTACCGGGGCAAGCAGTACTTC.